These 20 T cell receptor beta chains originate from one sample sequenced in a study of cytomegalovirus exposure and HLA in healthy donors (TCRdb year 2017). The library was produced with the immunoSEQ multiplex PCR assay. A mixture of 60 forward primers for TCR Vbeta segments and 13 reverse primers for TCR Jbeta segments was used in the multiplex PCR. What TCRdb holds here is the immuneACCESS table cut down to in-frame rearrangements. Part of the clones is not present; checked against another copy, under half of the missing clones reflect an unresolved V gene, and the others are unexplained. The sample table records 130,000 or so clones; roughly 80% of these occur just once. In total, the top ten clones hold about 1% of the sample. The material sequenced was PBMCs. The receptors were sampled from a woman in her fifties or sixties in good health and CMV-seronegative.

The chain has TRBV2 and TRBJ2-2, with D perhaps TRBD1 (6 bases). The CDR3 has 14 residues. Deletions cut 3 bases from V and 5 bases from J, with 10 bases between. Germline V CDR1 and CDR2: SNHLY, FYNNEI. Here the CDR3 DNA reads TGTGCCAGCAGTGACGCAGGGGAAACCGGGGAGCTGTTTTTT. As protein: CASSDAGETGELFF.

This rearrangement joins TRBV7-2 to TRBJ2-3, with 12 nucleotides matching TRBD2. This CDR3 is built from 15 residues. The germline V gene encodes CDR1 SGHTA and CDR2 FQGNSA. Trimming cost V 3 bases and J 3 bases; bases outside gene matches: 1. Here the CDR3 DNA reads TGTGCCAGCAGCTTGACTAGCGGGAGAACAGATACGCAGTATTTT. This sequence encodes CASSLTSGRTDTQYF.

This clone was recorded a few times. The CDR3 is CASSLTGGNEQFF. DNA of the CDR3: TGCGCCAGCAGCTTGACCGGGGGCAATGAGCAGTTCTTC. The chain is built from TRBV5-1 and TRBJ2-1; D is perhaps TRBD2 (6 bases). The CDR3 contains 13 residues. Trimming pared 1 base from V and 6 bases from J, leaving 8 bases between. Looked up from germline, CDR1 is SGHRS and CDR2 is YFSETQ.

This chain links TRBV5-1 with TRBJ1-2; TRBD1 matches 7 bases. The CDR3 has 15 residues. J gave up 0 bases and V 0 bases, and 2 bases lay outside the gene matches. The V gene's germline CDR1 is SGHRS and CDR2 YFSETQ. The CDR3 loop is CASSLAGGANYGYTF. The DNA of the CDR3 is TGCGCCAGCAGCTTGGCAGGGGGAGCTAACTATGGCTACACCTTC.

V and J are TRBV11-2 and TRBJ2-7; TRBD2 agrees at 9 bases. Germline V gene sequence: CDR1 SGHAT, CDR2 FQNNGV. V shed 4 bases, J shed 3 bases, and the junction held 4 bases outside the gene matches. There are 14 residues in the CDR3. The CDR3 coding sequence is TGTGCCAGCAGCTGGACTAGCGAGGGCTACGAGCAGTACTTC. It yields the protein CASSWTSEGYEQYF.

V usage is TRBV27 and J usage is TRBJ1-6, with D hard to call. V was shortened by 5 bases and J by 9 bases, with 8 bases between the two germline ends. CDR1 is MNHEY and CDR2 is SMNVEV in the germline V gene (reference sequence). CDR3 length: 12 residues. This CDR3 is CASSTVGSPLHF. DNA for the CDR3: TGTGCCAGCAGTACAGTCGGTTCACCCCTCCACTTT.

This clone was found a few times. The rearrangement joins TRBV2 to TRBJ2-1, with D possibly TRBD2 on 7 matching bases. CDR1 is SNHLY and CDR2 is FYNNEI in the germline V gene. This CDR3 spans 15 amino acids. V dropped 1 base and J dropped 2 bases, with 9 bases sitting between them. The DNA of the CDR3 is TGTGCCAGCAGTGAAGGCGGGGGCCCCTACAATGAGCAGTTCTTC. This gives the protein CASSEGGGPYNEQFF.

The sample holds one count of this clone. The genes are TRBV6-5 and TRBJ1-2, with TRBD1 as a possible D gene (5 bases). Germline V gives CDR1 MNHEY, CDR2 SVGAGI. The V and J ends lost 10 bases and 5 bases respectively, with 14 bases between them. The CDR3 is 12 residues long. The CDR3 coding sequence is TGTGCCACCGGCACAGGACAATATGGCTACACCTTC. Its translation is CATGTGQYGYTF.

CDR3 nucleotide sequence: TGTGCCTGGAGTCGAGACAGTCTGGGCAATCAGCCCCAGCATTTT. This sequence encodes CAWSRDSLGNQPQHF. J is TRBJ1-5 and V is TRBV30; TRBD1 might be the D (5 bases). The CDR3 sequence is 15 residues long. The V end was cut by 2 bases, the J end by 2 bases, with 13 bases between. Germline CDR1 and CDR2: GTSNPN and SVGIG (reference sequence).

The rearrangement links TRBV5-1 to TRBJ2-1, with TRBD2 matching 8 bases. The germline V gene encodes CDR1 SGHRS and CDR2 YFSETQ. V was pared by 7 bases and J by 3 bases, with 6 bases of the junction left unmatched. The CDR3 extends over 14 amino acids. DNA for the CDR3: TGCGCCAGCTACCTTAGCGGGAACTACAATGAGCAGTTCTTC. The encoded protein is CASYLSGNYNEQFF.

The rearrangement joins TRBV7-8 to TRBJ2-4, with TRBD1 as a possible D gene (6 bases). Germline CDR1 SGHVS, CDR2 FQNEAQ. Deletions cut 8 bases from V and 1 base from J, with 33 bases between. The CDR3 contains 21 residues. Here the CDR3 reads CASGPLLTGPTGLPAKNIQYF. CDR3 nucleotides: TGTGCCAGCGGCCCCTTACTAACCGGGCCTACAGGGCTCCCGGCCAAAAACATTCAGTACTTC.

The rearrangement links TRBV28 to TRBJ1-5, with D perhaps TRBD1 (6 bases). The CDR3 is 16 amino acids. The V end was cut by 3 bases, the J end by 9 bases, with 21 bases between. CDR1 MDHEN and CDR2 SYDVKM come from the germline V gene. The CDR3 sequence: CASSLPLGGTSGPQHF. As DNA, the CDR3 is TGTGCCAGCAGTTTGCCCCTCGGGGGGACAAGCGGGCCCCAGCATTTT.

This clone occurred a few times. The J gene is TRBJ2-3, the V gene TRBV6-5; a weak D match, TRBD1 (6 bases). CDR1 and CDR2 (germline): MNHEY, SVGAGI. Trimming removed 5 bases at V and 0 bases at J, with 9 bases between. This CDR3 has 14 amino acids. The CDR3: CASSDGQSTDTQYF. CDR3 bases: TGTGCCAGCAGTGACGGACAGAGCACAGATACGCAGTATTTT.

The chain is built from TRBV7-3 and TRBJ2-2, with D tentatively TRBD2 (6 bases). The germline CDR1 and CDR2 sequences are SGHTA and FQGTGA. The CDR3 runs to 16 residues. Trimming stripped 2 bases from V and 5 bases from J, with 15 bases between. CDR3 loop: CASSLQKGLTTGELFF. The CDR3 bases are TGTGCCAGCAGCTTACAAAAGGGACTTACGACCGGGGAGCTGTTTTTT.

The chain uses TRBV7-6 and TRBJ1-5; D is possibly TRBD1 (5 bases). This CDR3 has 16 amino acids. The V end lost 5 bases, the J end lost 0 bases, and 14 bases lay between the germline ends. Germline-derived CDR1 and CDR2 are SGHVS and FNYEAQ. The CDR3 coding sequence is TGTGCCAGCAGCCCCGTTGGGGGGTATAGCAATCAGCCCCAGCATTTT. Its translation: CASSPVGGYSNQPQHF.

This clone was seen a few times. The V gene is TRBV7-2, the J gene TRBJ2-1; D perhaps matches TRBD2 (6 bases). Germline CDR1 reads SGHTA; CDR2 reads FQGNSA. V gave up 0 bases and J gave up 5 bases, with 8 bases separating them. The CDR3 runs 14 residues. CDR3 coding DNA: TGTGCCAGCAGCTTAGCATGGACTAACAATGAGCAGTTCTTC. Translating it yields CASSLAWTNNEQFF.

V gene TRBV7-3 combines with J gene TRBJ1-1; D is perhaps TRBD1 (6 bases). This CDR3 contains 13 residues. V was pared by 5 bases and J by 2 bases, with 9 bases between. Per the germline V gene, CDR1 is SGHTA and CDR2 is FQGTGA. The CDR3 coding sequence is TGTGCCAGCAGCGGACAGACAAACACTGAAGCTTTCTTT. It is translated as CASSGQTNTEAFF.

This clone was seen a few times. CDR3 protein: CASTGDRTYNEQFF. The CDR3 bases are TGTGCCAGTACTGGGGACAGGACGTACAATGAGCAGTTCTTC. The rearrangement uses TRBV19 and TRBJ2-1; 8 positions match TRBD1. Per germline, CDR1 LNHDA and CDR2 SQIVND (reference sequence). With 7 bases clipped from V and 4 bases from J, the junction kept 6 bases outside the gene matches. The CDR3 totals 14 residues.

This sequence joins TRBV10-3 and TRBJ2-7; weak D call: TRBD1 (5 bases). This CDR3 is 14 amino acids long. Germline CDR1 ENHRY, CDR2 SYGVKD. The V end was cut by 7 bases, the J end by 2 bases, with 15 bases between. The chain's CDR3 is CAIMAQTGTYEQYF. The CDR3 nucleotides are TGTGCCATCATGGCGCAAACAGGTACCTACGAGCAGTACTTC.

The V call is TRBV6-6, the J call TRBJ2-3, with 11 positions matching TRBD2. CDR1 is MNHNY and CDR2 is SVGAGI in the germline V gene (reference sequence). This CDR3 has 16 residues. Trimming at V came to 0 bases and at J to 1 base, leaving 0 bases not matched to a gene. DNA of the CDR3: TGTGCCAGCAGTTACTCGACTAGCGGGGGCACAGATACGCAGTATTTT. Its protein product is CASSYSTSGGTDTQYF.